This TCR beta chain came from a study of HIV-infected patients and healthy controls. Many counts were recorded for this clonotype. Its target is unknown. Antiretroviral therapy had run roughly three months, about 14 weeks, before follow-up blood collection. The repertoire came from unfractionated whole blood and reflected all unsorted peripheral T cells. The germline V gene has CDR1 SGHAT and CDR2 FQNNGV. Trimming took off 5 bases at V and 4 bases at J, with 14 bases between the two ends. The CDR3 is 14 residues long. General study points: Treated samples reflected only about three months of therapy, arguably too short to observe immune reconstitution.

Reverse transcription used around 540 ng RNA and constant-region primers for alpha and beta. Using multiplexing indices, alpha and beta chain libraries were generated apart by chain-specific third strand synthesis. Each CDR3 protein gets one entry after TCRdb re-called the 5' RACE reads with MiXCR. The sample comprises 19,000 or so distinct CDR3 sequences, 8.5% of which are singletons, and around 21% rests with the top ten. The rearrangement uses TRBV11-2 and TRBJ1-2, with D possibly being TRBD1 (6 bases). This TCR was sampled from an adult with HIV infection. The sample consisted of blood, taken during antiretroviral therapy. The CDR3 loop reads CASSPPGGAYGYTF. The CDR3 bases are TGTGCCAGCAGCCCGCCGGGGGGGGCCTATGGCTACACCTTC.